The 23 T cell receptor beta chains listed next were all sequenced from one sample in a study of blood T cell repertoires in COVID-19. Only in-frame clones appear in the TCRdb table, and some are missing; sequencing was by immunoSEQ multiplex PCR. The data hold 65,000 or so clones, with around 84% observed a single time. The sequenced material came from peripheral blood. The receptors shown here come from a woman aged 65 to 85 with acute or convalescent COVID-19.

A few counts support this clone. This chain joins TRBV18 and TRBJ1-2, with 10 bases that match TRBD1. CDR1 is KGHSH, CDR2 LQKENI, per germline. The CDR3 runs to 14 residues. After removal of 3 bases from V and 5 bases from J, the junction contained 3 bases not matched to a gene. The CDR3 spells CASSPTGGAYGYTF. CDR3 sequence (DNA): TGTGCCAGCTCACCGACAGGGGGCGCGTATGGCTACACCTTC.

The J gene is TRBJ1-5, the V gene TRBV7-3, with no clear D. Trimming shortened V by 1 base and J by 5 bases, and 6 bases separated the two germline ends. The CDR3 length is 13 residues. CDR1 is SGHTA, CDR2 FQGTGA, per germline. The CDR3 nucleotides are TGTGCCAGCAGCTTAAATCGAGATCAGCCCCAGCATTTT. Amino acids: CASSLNRDQPQHF.

J is TRBJ2-7 and V is TRBV25-1, with 7 bases that match TRBD1. Looked up from germline, CDR1 is MGHDK and CDR2 is SYGVNS. The CDR3 runs to 14 residues. Trimming cost V 6 bases and J 4 bases; bases outside gene matches: 9. This CDR3 is CASSLGGPGYEQYF. The CDR3 region has the DNA TGTGCCAGCAGCCTAGGGGGCCCAGGGTACGAGCAGTACTTC.

V gene TRBV14 combines with J gene TRBJ1-2; 8 nucleotides agree with TRBD1. Germline V gene lookup returns CDR1 SGHDN and CDR2 FVKESK. With 0 bases clipped from V and 8 bases from J, the junction kept 23 bases outside the gene matches. The CDR3 is 20 amino acids. CDR3 residues: CASSQDWGFQGAQSRGGYTF. The CDR3, as DNA: TGTGCCAGCAGCCAAGATTGGGGCTTCCAGGGGGCCCAGAGCCGGGGAGGCTACACCTTC.

The J gene is TRBJ2-3, the V gene TRBV25-1; D is unclear. Germline values: CDR1 MGHDK, CDR2 SYGVNS. Trimming took 5 bases from V and 3 from J, leaving 3 bases between them. The CDR3 is made up of 11 amino acids. The CDR3 DNA sequence: TGTGCCAGCAGTACTACAGATACGCAGTATTTT. As protein: CASSTTDTQYF. Filled out from reference TRBV25-1 and TRBJ2-3, the complete variable domain reads EADIYQTPRYLVIGTGKKITLECSQTMGHDKMYWYQQDPGMELHLIHYSYGVNSTEKGDLSSESTVSRIRTEHFPLTLESARPSHTSQYLCASSTTDTQYFGPGTRLTVL.

The rearrangement uses TRBV5-1 and TRBJ2-7; TRBD2 is a possible D gene (7 bases). This CDR3 comprises 15 residues. The V and J ends lost 0 bases and 4 bases respectively, with 14 bases between them. CDR1 and CDR2 (germline): SGHRS, YFSETQ. CDR3: CASSLVGGGLYEQYF. The CDR3 region has the DNA TGCGCCAGCAGCTTGGTGGGAGGGGGACTATACGAGCAGTACTTC.

The chain joins TRBV7-9 to TRBJ2-1, with 8 bases identical to TRBD2. Germline values: CDR1 SEHNR, CDR2 FQNEAQ (reference sequence). This CDR3 is built from 16 residues. The ends lost 2 bases at V and 8 bases at J; junction bases unmatched: 11. The DNA of the CDR3 is TGTGCCAGCAGCTTACCCCAGCGGGAGTGGAGCGATGAGCAGTTCTTC. It encodes CASSLPQREWSDEQFF.

This clone was recorded once. The chain's CDR3 is CAISVASTMNTEAFF. The CDR3 DNA follows: TGTGCCATCAGTGTTGCCAGTACCATGAACACTGAAGCTTTCTTT. This chain uses TRBV10-3 with TRBJ1-1; D gene unclear. Germline V CDR1 and CDR2: ENHRY, SYGVKD. This CDR3 is 15 amino acids long. V lost 4 bases and J lost 0, with 12 bases in between.

This chain uses TRBV6-5 with TRBJ2-5, with 9 bases aligning to TRBD1. The CDR3 totals 13 residues. V lost 7 bases and J lost 5; bases outside the gene matches: 5. Germline V gives CDR1 MNHEY, CDR2 SVGAGI. The CDR3 is CASTRQGGETQYF. Here the CDR3 DNA reads TGTGCCAGCACCCGACAGGGGGGTGAGACCCAGTACTTC.

V usage is TRBV11-3 and J usage is TRBJ2-3; D not resolved. CDR3 length: 14 residues. Per germline, CDR1 SGHNT and CDR2 YENEEA. Trimming stripped 1 base from V and 0 bases from J, with 5 bases between. CDR3 nucleotides: TGTGCCAGCAGCTTAGGCGAGAGCACAGATACGCAGTATTTT. Translated: CASSLGESTDTQYF.

V gene TRBV18 combines with J gene TRBJ1-1; no clear D gene. CDR1 and CDR2 from the germline V gene are KGHSH and LQKENI. Trimming pared 4 bases from V and 0 bases from J, leaving 9 bases between. CDR3 length: 14 residues. The CDR3 nucleotides read TGTGCCAGCTCACTTCGCGGGGTGAACACTGAAGCTTTCTTT. It codes for CASSLRGVNTEAFF.

This clone was counted a few times. The chain joins TRBV7-9 to TRBJ2-7; possibly TRBD2 for D (6 bases). V dropped 5 bases and J dropped 0 bases, with 14 bases sitting between them. The CDR3 loop spans 15 amino acids. Germline CDR1 is SEHNR and CDR2 is FQNEAQ (reference sequence). This CDR3 reads CASSLVQGGSYEQYF. In DNA, the CDR3 is TGTGCCAGCAGCCTCGTTCAGGGAGGCTCCTACGAGCAGTACTTC. Full variable domain (rest looked up from reference TRBV7-9 and TRBJ2-7): DTGVSQNPRHKITKRGQNVTFRCDPISEHNRLYWYRQTLGQGPEFLTYFQNEAQLEKSRLLSDRFSAERPKGSFSTLEIQRTEQGDSAMYLCASSLVQGGSYEQYFGPGTRLTVT.

This sequence joins TRBV3-1 (or the pseudogene TRBV3-2) and TRBJ2-3; TRBD2 matches at 11 bases. There are 16 residues in the CDR3. Trimming at V came to 0 bases and at J to 5 bases, leaving 4 bases not matched to a gene. CDR1 is LGHDT, CDR2 YNNKEL, per germline (reference sequence). The CDR3 sequence is CASSQDMLAGGDTQYF. Written as DNA, the CDR3 is TGTGCCAGCAGCCAAGATATGCTAGCGGGGGGAGATACGCAGTATTTT.

This clone was detected only once. The genes are TRBV19 and TRBJ1-1, with TRBD1 as a possible D gene (5 bases). Germline assignment: CDR1 LNHDA and CDR2 SQIVND (reference sequence). V was cut by 5 bases and J by 0 bases, with 10 bases left in between. This CDR3 comprises 14 residues. The CDR3 DNA sequence: TGTGCCAGTAGTTTCGGGGGGATGAACACTGAAGCTTTCTTT. Translated: CASSFGGMNTEAFF.

V and J are TRBV7-2 and TRBJ2-5; no clear D gene. V lost 3 bases, J lost 2 bases, and 7 bases lay in between. Germline V gene sequence: CDR1 SGHTA, CDR2 FQGNSA. The CDR3 has 13 residues. In nucleotides, the CDR3 is TGTGCCAGCAGCTTGGGCTGGCAAGAGACCCAGTACTTC. Protein sequence: CASSLGWQETQYF.

V gene TRBV10-3 combines with J gene TRBJ2-3; D may be TRBD2 (6 bases). Germline CDR1 reads ENHRY; CDR2 reads SYGVKD. This CDR3 is built from 15 residues. V was shortened by 0 bases and J by 0 bases, with 7 bases between the two germline ends. The CDR3 reads CAISESRGSTDTQYF. Written as DNA, the CDR3 is TGTGCCATCAGTGAGTCGCGGGGCAGCACAGATACGCAGTATTTT.

The chain joins TRBV5-1 to TRBJ2-7; a possible D gene is TRBD1 (7 bases). This CDR3 region has 15 residues. Trimming removed 0 bases from V and 3 bases from J, with 13 bases in between. Germline V gives CDR1 SGHRS, CDR2 YFSETQ. CDR3 in amino acids: CASSLVRGADYEQYF. CDR3 in DNA: TGCGCCAGCAGCTTGGTCAGGGGGGCGGACTACGAGCAGTACTTC. The full variable domain, with the rest looked up from reference TRBV5-1 and TRBJ2-7, is KAGVTQTPRYLIKTRGQQVTLSCSPISGHRSVSWYQQTPGQGLQFLFEYFSETQRNKGNFPGRFSGRQFSNSRSEMNVSTLELGDSALYLCASSLVRGADYEQYFGPGTRLTVT.

The gene calls are TRBV7-9 and TRBJ2-1; 7 bases line up with TRBD2. The CDR3 runs 14 residues. With V trimmed by 0 bases and J by 13 bases, 9 bases remained unmatched. The germline gives CDR1 SEHNR, CDR2 FQNEAQ (reference sequence). The CDR3 loop is CASSLAELAGHQFF. Here the CDR3 DNA reads TGTGCCAGCAGCTTAGCGGAATTAGCGGGCCATCAGTTCTTC.

DNA of the CDR3: TGTGCCAGCAGCTTAATCGCGACTAGCGGGAGTTACAATGAGCAGTTCTTC. This gives the protein CASSLIATSGSYNEQFF. The chain employs TRBV7-3 and TRBJ2-1; 12 bases fit TRBD2. Germline V gives CDR1 SGHTA, CDR2 FQGTGA. CDR3 length: 17 residues. J was trimmed by 4 bases and V by 1 base; bases with no gene match: 5. Full variable domain (remainder filled in from reference TRBV7-3 and TRBJ2-1): GAGVSQTPSNKVTEKGKYVELRCDPISGHTALYWYRQSLGQGPEFLIYFQGTGAADDSGLPNDRFFAVRPEGSVSTLKIQRTERGDSAVYLCASSLIATSGSYNEQFFGPGTRLTVL.

This clone was counted between two and nine times. This chain joins TRBV3-1 (or the pseudogene TRBV3-2) and TRBJ1-4, with D perhaps TRBD1 (6 bases). V shed 2 bases and J shed 8 bases, with 15 bases lying between them. This CDR3 has 15 residues. The V gene's germline CDR1 is LGHDT and CDR2 YNNKEL (reference sequence). CDR3 region: CASSQYATGQEKLFF. In DNA form, the CDR3 reads TGTGCCAGCAGCCAATATGCAACAGGACAGGAAAAACTGTTTTTT.

CDR3 DNA sequence: TGTGCCAGCCAGAGGGCGGGACAGGGTGTCACGGAGACCCAGTACTTC. This translates into CASQRAGQGVTETQYF. This chain connects TRBV7-2 to TRBJ2-5; 9 bases are shared with TRBD1. The CDR3 sequence is 16 residues long. V was clipped by 8 bases and J by 5 bases; unmatched bases: 15. Germline assignment: CDR1 SGHTA and CDR2 FQGNSA.

J is TRBJ1-3 and V is TRBV19; 8 bases agree with TRBD1. Germline lookup yields CDR1 LNHDA and CDR2 SQIVND (reference sequence). The CDR3 has 14 residues. Trimming cost V 8 bases and J 5 bases; bases outside gene matches: 8. The chain's CDR3 is CASSGGRGRNTIYF. In DNA form, the CDR3 reads TGTGCCAGTTCAGGGGGCCGGGGCAGAAACACCATATATTTT.

The genes are TRBV7-8 and TRBJ1-2; D gene unclear. CDR1 is SGHVS, CDR2 FQNEAQ, per germline. The CDR3 runs to 13 residues. The V and J ends lost 6 bases and 4 bases respectively, with 12 bases between them. CDR3: CASRPLAGYGYTF. Written as DNA, the CDR3 is TGTGCCAGCAGACCCTTAGCTGGCTATGGCTACACCTTC.